The 15 T cell receptor beta chains given below trace back to one sample, sequenced in a study of shared clonotypes between healthy human individuals. Sequenced by immunoSEQ multiplex PCR; TCRdb stores in-frame clones only, minus some. This table holds some 660,000 clones, 60% to 75% found once. Specimen: memory CD4+ T cells sorted from blood. The subset: CD45RA-negative fraction. Source of these receptors: a woman aged 25-40 years in good health.

The chain combines TRBV27 with TRBJ1-4; D is undetermined. The CDR3 spans 14 residues. V was trimmed by 5 bases and J by 3 bases, leaving 10 bases between them. The germline V gene has CDR1 MNHEY and CDR2 SMNVEV (reference sequence). The CDR3 sequence is CASSPRDPNEKLFF. DNA of the CDR3: TGTGCCAGCAGTCCCAGAGACCCTAATGAAAAACTGTTTTTT.

This clone was picked up many times. The identical CDR3 is also encoded by other nucleotide sequences in the sample. The genes are TRBV11-2 and TRBJ2-1, with TRBD1 identical over 8 bases. The CDR3 has 12 residues. Germline CDR1 is SGHAT and CDR2 is FQNNGV. V was pared by 1 base and J by 10 bases, with 0 bases of the junction left unmatched. The chain's CDR3 is CASSLAGGEQFF. CDR3 in DNA: TGTGCCAGCAGCTTAGCAGGGGGCGAGCAGTTCTTC. Filled out from reference TRBV11-2 and TRBJ2-1, the complete variable domain reads EAGVAQSPRYKIIEKRQSVAFWCNPISGHATLYWYQQILGQGPKLLIQFQNNGVVDDSQLPKDRFSAERLKGVDSTLKIQPAKLEDSAVYLCASSLAGGEQFFGPGTRLTVL.

The chain joins TRBV28 to TRBJ2-7; 11 positions agree with TRBD2. The CDR3 is made up of 15 amino acids. Germline trimming cut 4 bases from V and 6 bases from J; bases unmatched to any gene: 8. CDR1 and CDR2 (germline): MDHEN, SYDVKM. The CDR3 reads CASSYPGLAAGEQYF. CDR3 DNA: TGTGCCAGCAGTTACCCGGGACTAGCGGCGGGCGAGCAGTACTTC.

The chain couples TRBV28 to TRBJ2-7; 9 bases match TRBD2. The CDR3 is 15 residues long. Trimming cost V 5 bases and J 2 bases; bases outside gene matches: 7. The germline gives CDR1 MDHEN, CDR2 SYDVKM. CDR3 bases: TGTGCCAGCAGTGGTTTGCGGGAGGGTGCCTACGAGCAGTACTTC. This sequence encodes CASSGLREGAYEQYF.

The rearrangement uses TRBV6-5 and TRBJ2-1; no firm D call. This CDR3 has 15 residues. CDR1 and CDR2 (germline): MNHEY, SVGAGI. Between the trimmed V and J ends, which lost 2 bases and 7 bases, there was a span of 15 bases. The CDR3: CASSYAPGPPNEQFF. The DNA for the CDR3 is TGTGCCAGCAGTTACGCCCCGGGCCCCCCAAATGAGCAGTTCTTC.

The chain is built from TRBV15 and TRBJ2-2, with TRBD2 matching over 12 bases. The germline V gene encodes CDR1 LNHNV and CDR2 YYDKDF (reference sequence). V gave up 4 bases and J gave up 5 bases; unmatched junction bases: 2. CDR3 length equals 15 residues. This CDR3 reads CATSTGLAGTGELFF. The CDR3 DNA follows: TGTGCCACCAGCACGGGACTAGCGGGTACCGGGGAGCTGTTTTTT.

This clone appeared a few times. The chain employs TRBV2 and TRBJ2-3, with 7 bases fitting TRBD2. Germline V gene sequence: CDR1 SNHLY, CDR2 FYNNEI. There are 13 residues in the CDR3. The J segment lost 1 base and the V segment lost 7 bases, leaving 2 bases of the junction unmatched. The CDR3 reads CASKLAGTDTQYF. The CDR3 nucleotides read TGTGCCAGCAAGCTAGCGGGCACAGATACGCAGTATTTT.

This chain uses TRBV2 with TRBJ2-1; TRBD2 matches 11 bases. Trimming cost V 3 bases and J 9 bases; bases outside gene matches: 7. This CDR3 comprises 15 residues. Germline values: CDR1 SNHLY, CDR2 FYNNEI. CDR3 protein: CASSELAGGPGEQFF. CDR3 DNA sequence: TGTGCCAGCAGTGAGTTAGCGGGAGGGCCCGGTGAGCAGTTCTTC.

The chain is built from TRBV5-4 and TRBJ1-2, with 8 bases lining up with TRBD1. CDR1 and CDR2 from the germline V gene are SGHNT and YYREEE (reference sequence). The trim removed 1 base at V and 0 bases at J, leaving 5 bases unmatched. The CDR3 contains 16 residues. The CDR3 loop is CASSLPGTGTNYGYTF. CDR3 nucleotides: TGTGCCAGCAGCTTGCCAGGGACAGGAACTAACTATGGCTACACCTTC.

This chain joins TRBV2 and TRBJ1-1; D gene uncertain. The V end lost 5 bases, the J end lost 1 base, and 5 bases lay between the germline ends. This CDR3 comprises 12 residues. The V gene's germline CDR1 is SNHLY and CDR2 FYNNEI. The CDR3 spells CASSIGNTEAFF. CDR3 in DNA: TGTGCCAGCAGTATTGGGAACACTGAAGCTTTCTTT. Complete variable domain (other parts from reference TRBV2 and TRBJ1-1): EPEVTQTPSHQVTQMGQEVILRCVPISNHLYFYWYRQILGQKVEFLVSFYNNEISEKSEIFDDQFSVERPDGSNFTLKIRSTKLEDSAMYFCASSIGNTEAFFGQGTRLTVV.

The chain couples TRBV18 to TRBJ1-1; D unresolved. The CDR3 covers 13 residues. V lost 4 bases and J 3 bases, leaving 9 bases between the germline ends. Germline V CDR1 and CDR2: KGHSH, LQKENI. CDR3 DNA sequence: TGTGCCAGCTCACGACTATCGGACACTGAAGCTTTCTTT. Translated: CASSRLSDTEAFF. Variable domain in full (rest from reference TRBV18 and TRBJ1-1): NAGVMQNPRHLVRRRGQEARLRCSPMKGHSHVYWYRQLPEEGLKFMVYLQKENIIDESGMPKERFSAEFPKEGPSILRIQQVVRGDSAAYFCASSRLSDTEAFFGQGTRLTVV.

This clone showed up just a few times. The V and J genes are TRBV11-3 and TRBJ2-1, with D uncertain. Germline CDR1 is SGHNT and CDR2 is YENEEA. The V and J ends lost 5 bases and 7 bases respectively, with 9 bases between them. CDR3 size: 12 residues. Here the CDR3 DNA reads TGTGCCAGCAGCCGCACGGTGAATGAGCAGTTCTTC. Its translation: CASSRTVNEQFF.

In this sample, this clone turned up a few times. The J gene is TRBJ2-1, the V gene TRBV6-1, with a tentative D call TRBD2 (6 bases). The CDR3 sequence is 16 residues long. The V end was cut by 3 bases, the J end by 12 bases, with 24 bases between. Germline loops: CDR1 MNHNS, CDR2 SASEGT. The CDR3 region is CASSEGGLGSPRGQFF. CDR3 coding DNA: TGTGCCAGCAGTGAGGGCGGGCTGGGCTCGCCGCGGGGGCAGTTCTTC.

The genes are TRBV5-4 and TRBJ2-6; D is uncertain. CDR3 size: 15 residues. The V end was cut by 1 base, the J end by 2 bases, with 7 bases between. Germline CDR1 and CDR2: SGHNT and YYREEE (reference sequence). The CDR3 coding sequence is TGTGCCAGCAGCTTGAGTAGAACTGGGGCCAACGTCCTGACTTTC. It yields the protein CASSLSRTGANVLTF.

J is TRBJ2-2 and V is TRBV4-2; the D is unclear. V gave up 4 bases and J gave up 1 base, with 7 bases separating them. The CDR3 has 14 amino acids. Germline CDR1 LGHNA, CDR2 YNFKEQ. The CDR3 bases are TGTGCCAGCAGCCGGTTGCGGAACACCGGGGAGCTGTTTTTT. It translates to CASSRLRNTGELFF.